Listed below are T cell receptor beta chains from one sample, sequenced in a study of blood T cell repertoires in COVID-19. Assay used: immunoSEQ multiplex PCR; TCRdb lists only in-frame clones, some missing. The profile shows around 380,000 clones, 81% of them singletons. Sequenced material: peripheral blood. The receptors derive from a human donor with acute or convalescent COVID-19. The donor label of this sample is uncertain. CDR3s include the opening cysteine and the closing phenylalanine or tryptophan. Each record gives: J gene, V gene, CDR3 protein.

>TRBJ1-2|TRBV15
CATSSQRRGNYGYTF
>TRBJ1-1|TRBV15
CATSSGREATEAFF
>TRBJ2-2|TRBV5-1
CASSPRGNTGELFF
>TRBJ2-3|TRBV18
CASSPTSVDTQYF
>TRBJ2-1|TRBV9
CASSVTVRESSYNEQFF
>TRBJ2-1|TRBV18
CASSHTLAGSADEQFF
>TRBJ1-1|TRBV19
CASKFGAGRSEAFF
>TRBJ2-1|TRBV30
CAWSTPLRTSRDNEQFF
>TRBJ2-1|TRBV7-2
CASSLVLSTYNEQFF
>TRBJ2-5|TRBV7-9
CASSLRQQETQYF
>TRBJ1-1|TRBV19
CASSISGIGMNTEAFF
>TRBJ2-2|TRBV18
CASADIRTGELFF
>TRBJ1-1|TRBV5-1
CASSRQTGNTEAFF
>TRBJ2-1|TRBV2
CASSPRGQTINEQFF
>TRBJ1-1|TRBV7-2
CATGGQINTEAFF
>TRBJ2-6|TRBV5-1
CASRGEGQGSTGANVLTF
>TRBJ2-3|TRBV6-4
CASKMTGGMSTDTQYF
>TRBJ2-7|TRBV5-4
CASSLTQVDEQYF
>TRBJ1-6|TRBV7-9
CASSRDTTYNSPLHF
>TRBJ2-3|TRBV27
CASSFLRTDTQYF
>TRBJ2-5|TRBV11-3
CASSLGLAGGQETQYF
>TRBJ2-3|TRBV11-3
CASSLGPSTDTQYF
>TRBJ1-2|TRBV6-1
CASSESDYGYTF
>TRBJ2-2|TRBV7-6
CASSLGLASNTGELFF
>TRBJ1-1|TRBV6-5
CASSSGHLRAFF
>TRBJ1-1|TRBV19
CASSPYTGPNTEAFF
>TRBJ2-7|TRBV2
CATSAGTGGIEQYF
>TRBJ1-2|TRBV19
CASSYPSTANYGYTF
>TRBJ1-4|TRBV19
CASSRVRAEEKLFF
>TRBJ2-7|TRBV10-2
CASSEASGGRYEQYF
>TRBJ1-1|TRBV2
CASSELWTATEAFF
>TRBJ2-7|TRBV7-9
CASSRDIGRVYEQYF
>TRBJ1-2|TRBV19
CASLPSGTGYYTF